The 20 T cell receptor beta chains presented below share a single source sample, sequenced in a study of blood T cell repertoires in COVID-19. Assay used: immunoSEQ multiplex PCR; TCRdb lists only in-frame clones, some missing. The sample contains some 170,000 clones, 80% to 85% of which appear only once. Input material: peripheral blood. These receptor sequences come from a woman in her forties with COVID-19, enrolled during active disease.

This clone was seen more than once but under ten times. The chain joins TRBV4-1 to TRBJ2-2; TRBD2 matches at 13 bases. Germline V gene sequence: CDR1 MGHRA, CDR2 YSYEKL. J was trimmed by 7 bases and V by 4 bases; bases with no gene match: 12. CDR3 length: 18 amino acids. CDR3 amino acids: CASSRDTLAGGQHGELFF. CDR3 in DNA: TGCGCCAGCAGCCGGGACACACTAGCGGGAGGGCAGCACGGGGAGCTGTTTTTT.

The rearrangement uses TRBV27 and TRBJ2-7; D is uncertain. Germline V gives CDR1 MNHEY, CDR2 SMNVEV (reference sequence). CDR3 length: 14 residues. V was cut by 3 bases and J by 1 base, with 10 bases left in between. CDR3 in amino acids: CASSFKRQSYEQYF. Written as DNA, the CDR3 is TGTGCCAGCAGTTTCAAGCGTCAATCCTACGAGCAGTACTTC.

The chain couples TRBV9 to TRBJ1-1; tentatively, D is TRBD1 (6 bases). Germline assignment: CDR1 SGDLS and CDR2 YYNGEE. Trimming left V 0 bases short and J 3 bases short, with 9 bases between. The CDR3 runs 14 residues. The DNA for the CDR3 is TGTGCCAGCAGCGTAGGTGCAGGGGACACTGAAGCTTTCTTT. The encoded protein is CASSVGAGDTEAFF.

This chain uses TRBV7-9 with TRBJ2-7, with 8 bases that match TRBD1. In germline, CDR1 is SEHNR, CDR2 FQNEAQ (reference sequence). V lost 2 bases, J lost 6 bases, and 6 bases stayed unmatched. There are 14 residues in the CDR3. CDR3: CASSLQGAPGEQYF. The CDR3 DNA is TGTGCCAGCAGCTTACAGGGGGCGCCGGGCGAGCAGTACTTC.

The chain couples TRBV27 to TRBJ2-1; tentatively, D is TRBD1 (5 bases). Germline-derived CDR1 and CDR2 are MNHEY and SMNVEV (reference sequence). CDR3 length equals 14 residues. Trimming removed 7 bases at V and 2 bases at J, with 12 bases between. CDR3 sequence (DNA): TGTGCCAGCACCGAAAGGGGTCCCTACAATGAGCAGTTCTTC. Its translation is CASTERGPYNEQFF.

This chain connects TRBV19 to TRBJ1-2, with 10 positions matching TRBD1. Germline CDR1 reads LNHDA; CDR2 reads SQIVND (reference sequence). Trimming cost V 7 bases and J 3 bases; bases outside gene matches: 8. This CDR3 is built from 15 residues. CDR3 amino acids: CASIETGGLDYGYTF. DNA of the CDR3: TGTGCCAGTATCGAGACAGGGGGCCTGGACTATGGCTACACCTTC.

The chain couples TRBV29-1 to TRBJ2-3, with D possibly TRBD2 on 5 matching bases. This CDR3 is built from 11 residues. V gave up 7 bases and J gave up 6 bases, with 11 bases separating them. Germline V gives CDR1 SQVTM, CDR2 ANQGSEA. This CDR3 is CSAAVADTQYF. In DNA form, the CDR3 reads TGCAGCGCCGCGGTAGCGGATACGCAGTATTTT.

J is TRBJ1-5 and V is TRBV19, with 12 nucleotides matching TRBD1. With V trimmed by 8 bases and J by 7 bases, 15 bases remained unmatched. The CDR3 consists of 17 residues. The germline gives CDR1 LNHDA, CDR2 SQIVND (reference sequence). CDR3 DNA sequence: TGTGCCAGTCTGGAGGCCGGGACAGGGGGCCGAGGGCAGCCCCAGCATTTT. It is translated as CASLEAGTGGRGQPQHF.

On this clone: Other DNA sequences from this sample encode an identical CDR3 as well. This chain links TRBV6-1 with TRBJ1-5, with 7 bases matching TRBD1. The CDR3 contains 14 residues. Unmatched junction bases numbered 0, after V lost 3 bases and J lost 1 base. The germline gives CDR1 MNHNS, CDR2 SASEGT. Here the CDR3 reads CASSEGQSNQPQHF. The CDR3 DNA is TGTGCCAGCAGTGAGGGACAGAGCAATCAGCCCCAGCATTTT.

This CDR3 reads CSAGGLAEDHEQYF. The CDR3 DNA reads TGCAGCGCCGGGGGACTAGCCGAGGACCACGAGCAGTACTTC. The V gene is TRBV29-1, the J gene TRBJ2-7; 9 bases line up with TRBD2. With V trimmed by 7 bases and J by 5 bases, 12 bases remained unmatched. The CDR3 is 14 amino acids. Per germline, CDR1 SQVTM and CDR2 ANQGSEA.

The genes are TRBV6-5 and TRBJ2-1; weak D call: TRBD2 (5 bases). The V gene lost 6 bases and the J gene lost 4 bases, with 7 bases spanning the gap. The CDR3 runs to 12 residues. In germline, CDR1 is MNHEY, CDR2 SVGAGI. CDR3 amino acids: CASSGIYNEQFF. CDR3 bases: TGTGCCAGCAGCGGGATTTACAATGAGCAGTTCTTC.

The rearrangement joins TRBV28 to TRBJ1-2; D not certain. The CDR3 runs 13 residues. Trimming cost V 7 bases and J 6 bases, with 15 bases left between them. Germline CDR1 and CDR2: MDHEN and SYDVKM. The CDR3 DNA reads TGTGCCAGCATCGGACCGGGGAGTGATGGCTACACCTTC. Encoded protein: CASIGPGSDGYTF.

The rearrangement links TRBV19 to TRBJ2-3; 7 bases agree with TRBD2. CDR3 length equals 15 residues. The germline CDR1 and CDR2 sequences are LNHDA and SQIVND (reference sequence). The J segment lost 2 bases and the V segment lost 7 bases, leaving 9 bases of the junction unmatched. CDR3 residues: CASTPGEGNTDTQYF. CDR3 nucleotide sequence: TGTGCCAGTACCCCGGGGGAGGGAAACACAGATACGCAGTATTTT.

The chain is built from TRBV19 and TRBJ1-5; maybe TRBD1 (5 bases). Trimming removed 3 bases at V and 4 bases at J, with 13 bases between. Looked up from germline, CDR1 is LNHDA and CDR2 is SQIVND (reference sequence). The CDR3 contains 15 residues. The CDR3 protein is CASSIRGLGNQPQHF. CDR3 DNA: TGTGCCAGTAGTATTCGGGGACTTGGTAATCAGCCCCAGCATTTT.

This sequence joins TRBV6-5 and TRBJ2-5; TRBD1 is a possible D gene (6 bases). Looked up from germline, CDR1 is MNHEY and CDR2 is SVGAGI. The CDR3 spans 15 residues. Trimming removed 8 bases at V and 4 bases at J, with 20 bases between. The CDR3 DNA follows: TGTGCCAGCGGGATCTCCGGTGCAGGGGCAGAGACCCAGTACTTC. It yields the protein CASGISGAGAETQYF.

V is TRBV4-1 and J is TRBJ1-1, with D uncertain. The length of the CDR3 is 14 residues. The ends were cut back, 3 bases at V and 6 bases at J, with 14 bases in the middle. The germline V gene has CDR1 MGHRA and CDR2 YSYEKL. In DNA, the CDR3 is TGCGCCAGCAGCCAGGGAACGGACTTGCCTGAAGCTTTCTTT. Residues: CASSQGTDLPEAFF.

The chain is built from TRBV5-4 and TRBJ2-7; D is possibly TRBD2 (6 bases). V dropped 4 bases and J dropped 0 bases, with 11 bases sitting between them. This CDR3 region has 14 residues. The germline gives CDR1 SGHNT, CDR2 YYREEE (reference sequence). The CDR3 loop is CASSRPGSSYEQYF. DNA for the CDR3: TGTGCCAGCAGCCGCCCCGGGAGCTCCTACGAGCAGTACTTC.

The CDR3 region is CASSLNSGGRGGGQETQYF. DNA of the CDR3: TGTGCCAGCAGCCTTAACAGCGGGGGCCGTGGAGGAGGCCAAGAGACCCAGTACTTC. V and J are TRBV4-2 and TRBJ2-5; 8 nucleotides line up with TRBD2. Germline CDR1 and CDR2: LGHNA and YNFKEQ. V was clipped by 4 bases and J by 1 base; unmatched bases: 17. This CDR3 is built from 19 residues.

In its sample, this clone was seen a few times. The rearrangement uses TRBV9 and TRBJ2-3, with TRBD2 identical over 9 bases. Germline loops: CDR1 SGDLS, CDR2 YYNGEE. V gave up 0 bases and J gave up 1 base; unmatched junction bases: 0. The CDR3 contains 15 residues. The CDR3 coding sequence is TGTGCCAGCAGCGTAGAGCGGGGGGGCACAGATACGCAGTATTTT. Protein: CASSVERGGTDTQYF.

J is TRBJ2-1 and V is TRBV6-4; the match to TRBD1 covers 7 bases. V shed 2 bases and J 7 bases; nucleotides not matched to a gene: 11. There are 16 residues in the CDR3. The V gene's germline CDR1 is MRHNA and CDR2 SNTAGT. Here the CDR3 DNA reads TGTGCCAGCAGTGACCGGGGACAGTTCGGCCTAAATGAGCAGTTCTTC. Its protein product is CASSDRGQFGLNEQFF.